Shown below are 8 T cell receptor beta chains from a single sample sequenced in a study of T cell responses to AZD1222 COVID-19 vaccine. Here immunoSEQ multiplex PCR was the method, and the copy in TCRdb shows in-frame clones only, minus some. The repertoire holds around 160,000 clones, with around nine tenths as singletons. The material was peripheral blood, obtained on day 0 of AZD1222 vaccination. The receptors here all came from an adult in good health.

In regard to this clone: Other DNA sequences in this sample translate to the same CDR3. The chain carries TRBV5-1 and TRBJ2-1, with 8 bases aligning to TRBD1. Germline-derived CDR1 and CDR2 are SGHRS and YFSETQ. Trimming cost V 0 bases and J 6 bases; bases outside gene matches: 2. The CDR3 extends over 14 amino acids. As DNA, the CDR3 is TGCGCCAGCAGCTTGGGTACAGGGGGCAATGAGCAGTTCTTC. Residues: CASSLGTGGNEQFF.

This clone has just one count. The chain couples TRBV28 to TRBJ1-3; TRBD1 agrees at 7 bases. V was pared by 2 bases and J by 0 bases, with 7 bases of the junction left unmatched. The CDR3 runs 17 residues. Per the germline V gene, CDR1 is MDHEN and CDR2 is SYDVKM. The DNA for the CDR3 is TGTGCCAGCAGTTTAACCGCGACAGGGCCCTCTGGAAACACCATATATTTT. It encodes CASSLTATGPSGNTIYF.

The chain uses TRBV5-1 and TRBJ2-1; 10 bases map to TRBD1. V was clipped by 2 bases and J by 8 bases; unmatched bases: 19. In germline, CDR1 is SGHRS, CDR2 YFSETQ. CDR3 length equals 19 residues. The CDR3 DNA reads TGCGCCAGCAGCTTTGGGTGGCGACAGGGGGCCCGTCTTAGCGATGAGCAGTTCTTC. This sequence encodes CASSFGWRQGARLSDEQFF.

In its sample, this clone was seen a few times. DNA of the CDR3: TGTGCCAGCAGCAAAGTTTACGTATTTCTTAGCGGGGGGGCTCATTCCTACGAGCAGTACTTC. Its translation is CASSKVYVFLSGGAHSYEQYF. The chain employs TRBV21-1 and TRBJ2-7; whether TRBD2, the table's D call, matches the DNA was not checked. TRBV21-1 is flagged as a pseudogene. This CDR3 region has 21 residues.

This rearrangement joins TRBV6-5 to TRBJ2-2; TRBD1 is a possible D gene (6 bases). CDR3 length: 16 amino acids. CDR1 and CDR2 (germline): MNHEY, SVGAGI. Trimming left V 1 base short and J 6 bases short, with 15 bases between. CDR3 residues: CASSYYDPGTPGELFF. The CDR3 DNA sequence: TGTGCCAGCAGTTACTACGACCCGGGGACACCCGGGGAGCTGTTTTTT.

This rearrangement joins TRBV6-2 or TRBV6-3 to TRBJ1-2; no reliable D call. Trimming left V 2 bases short and J 8 bases short, with 9 bases between. The germline V gene encodes CDR1 MNHEY and CDR2 SVGEGT. The CDR3 covers 12 residues. DNA of the CDR3: TGTGCCAGCAGTTACGAGGCTGGGGGCTACACCTTC. Translation: CASSYEAGGYTF.

The CDR3 DNA reads as TGTGCCAGCTCACCCGGTGGGGACAGGGACTACGAGCAGTACTTC. Its protein is CASSPGGDRDYEQYF. The gene calls are TRBV9 and TRBJ2-7; TRBD1 aligns across 9 bases. The CDR3 is made up of 15 amino acids. V shed 7 bases, J shed 3 bases, and the junction held 11 bases outside the gene matches. Per the germline V gene, CDR1 is SGDLS and CDR2 is YYNGEE.

The CDR3 DNA sequence: TGTGCCAGCAGGGCCTATGTCGGAGGGCAGCCCCAGCATTTT. Its protein is CASRAYVGGQPQHF. The chain is built from TRBV28 and TRBJ1-5; D uncertain. The ends were cut back, 6 bases at V and 7 bases at J, with 16 bases in the middle. Looked up from germline, CDR1 is MDHEN and CDR2 is SYDVKM. CDR3 length equals 14 residues.